Following are 2 T cell receptor beta chains from one sample sequenced in a study of CD8+ T cells in alopecia areata. RNA was isolated and reverse transcribed to cDNA, the sequencing template. Only in-frame clones appear in the TCRdb table, and some are missing; sequencing was by immunoSEQ multiplex PCR. The top ten clones hold about 13% of a sample with approximately 150,000 clones, around 86% of them seen once. Described treatment: oral pan-JAK inhibitor, 5-10 mg twice daily. Here the sequenced sample was CD8+ T cells sorted from blood, taken at week 4, from a patient treated with tofacitinib. The receptors originated from a human donor with alopecia areata.

The V and J genes are TRBV9 and TRBJ1-6; no firm D call. V was trimmed by 7 bases and J by 8 bases, leaving 1 base between them. Per the germline V gene, CDR1 is SGDLS and CDR2 is YYNGEE. This CDR3 has 9 amino acids. The CDR3 sequence: CASDSPLHF. The CDR3 bases are TGTGCCAGCGATTCACCCCTCCACTTT. The entire variable domain, with the rest obtained from reference TRBV9 and TRBJ1-6, is as follows: DSGVTQTPKHLITATGQRVTLRCSPRSGDLSVYWYQQSLDQGLQFLIQYYNGEERAKGNILERFSAQQFPDLHSELNLSSLELGDSALYFCASDSPLHFGNGTRLTVT.

The rearrangement joins TRBV4-1 to TRBJ1-5, with D unclear. V gave up 3 bases and J gave up 9 bases, with 33 bases separating them. CDR1 is MGHRA, CDR2 YSYEKL, per germline. There are 20 residues in the CDR3. In DNA form, the CDR3 reads TGCGCCAGCAGCCACGGAACTCGGAGGGCAGGACCCACCTACGGTTGGCCCCAGCATTTT. This translates into CASSHGTRRAGPTYGWPQHF.